This record covers a single T cell receptor (beta chain). The sample belongs to a study of blood T cell repertoires in COVID-19. V dropped 5 bases and J dropped 2; count of bases not matched to a gene: 9. This CDR3 region has 16 residues. Germline-derived CDR1 and CDR2 are MNHEY and SVGEGT. TCRdb's table, derived via immunoSEQ multiplex PCR, lists solely in-frame clones and lacks some. The sample consists of 170,000 or so clones, approximately 86% of them appearing once. This clonotype was sampled from a man in his fifties or sixties with COVID-19, enrolled during active disease. This rearrangement joins TRBV6-2 or TRBV6-3 to TRBJ1-1; TRBD1 agrees at 9 bases. Sequencing input: peripheral blood. The CDR3 sequence: CASSQGQGNINTEAFF. Here the CDR3 DNA reads TGTGCCAGCAGTCAGGGACAGGGAAATATCAACACTGAAGCTTTCTTT.